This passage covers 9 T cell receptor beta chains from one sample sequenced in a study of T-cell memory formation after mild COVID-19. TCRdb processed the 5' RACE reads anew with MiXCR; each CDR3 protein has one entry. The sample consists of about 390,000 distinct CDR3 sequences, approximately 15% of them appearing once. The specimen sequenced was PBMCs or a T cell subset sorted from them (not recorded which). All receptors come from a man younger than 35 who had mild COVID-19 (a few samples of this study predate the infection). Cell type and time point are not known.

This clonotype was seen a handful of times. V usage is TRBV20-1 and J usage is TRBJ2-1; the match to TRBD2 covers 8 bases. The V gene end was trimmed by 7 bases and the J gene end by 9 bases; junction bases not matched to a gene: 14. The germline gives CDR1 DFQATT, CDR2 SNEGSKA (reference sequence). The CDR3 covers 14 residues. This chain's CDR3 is CSVTAGGRFGEQFF. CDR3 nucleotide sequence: TGCAGTGTCACGGCGGGGGGCCGGTTCGGTGAGCAGTTCTTC.

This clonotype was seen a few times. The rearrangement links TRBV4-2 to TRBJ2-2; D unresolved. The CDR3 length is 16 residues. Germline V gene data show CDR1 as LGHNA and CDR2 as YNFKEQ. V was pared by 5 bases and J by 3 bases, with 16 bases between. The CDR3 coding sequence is TGTGCCAGCAGCGGAGCTGAAACTAAGTACACCGGGGAGCTGTTTTTT. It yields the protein CASSGAETKYTGELFF.

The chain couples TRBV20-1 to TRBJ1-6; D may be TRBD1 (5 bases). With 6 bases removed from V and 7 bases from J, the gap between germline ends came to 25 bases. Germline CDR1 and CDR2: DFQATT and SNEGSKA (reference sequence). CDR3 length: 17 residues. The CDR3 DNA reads TGCAGTGCAAAACGGGACCTTATGTCCACCATGAATTCACCCCTCCACTTT. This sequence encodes CSAKRDLMSTMNSPLHF.

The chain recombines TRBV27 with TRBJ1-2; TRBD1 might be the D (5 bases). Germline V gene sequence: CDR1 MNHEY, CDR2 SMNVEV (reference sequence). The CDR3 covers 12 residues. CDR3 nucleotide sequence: TGTGCAGGGTTGGCAGGGCACTATGGCTACACCTTC. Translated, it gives CAGLAGHYGYTF.

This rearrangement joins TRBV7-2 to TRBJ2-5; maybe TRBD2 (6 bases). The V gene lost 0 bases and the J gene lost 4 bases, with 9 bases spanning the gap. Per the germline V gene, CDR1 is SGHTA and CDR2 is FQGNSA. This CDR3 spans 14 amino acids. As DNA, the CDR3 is TGTGCCAGCAGCTTAGCGCGGGATAGAGAGACCCAGTACTTC. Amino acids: CASSLARDRETQYF. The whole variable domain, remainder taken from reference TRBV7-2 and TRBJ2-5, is GAGVSQSPSNKVTEKGKDVELRCDPISGHTALYWYRQSLGQGLEFLIYFQGNSAPDKSGLPSDRFSAERTGGSVSTLTIQRTQQEDSAVYLCASSLARDRETQYFGPGTRLLVL.

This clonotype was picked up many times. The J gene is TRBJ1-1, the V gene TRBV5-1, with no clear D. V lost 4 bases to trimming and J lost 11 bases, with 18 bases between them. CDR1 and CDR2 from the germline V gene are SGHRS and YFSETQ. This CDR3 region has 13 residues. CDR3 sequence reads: CASSPRPGDRAFF. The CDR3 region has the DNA TGCGCCAGCAGCCCCCGTCCCGGGGATCGGGCTTTCTTT.

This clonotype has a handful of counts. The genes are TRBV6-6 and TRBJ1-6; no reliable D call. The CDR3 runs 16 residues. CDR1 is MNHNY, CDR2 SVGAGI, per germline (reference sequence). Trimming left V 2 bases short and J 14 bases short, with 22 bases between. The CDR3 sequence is CASSYPDLRRPATLHF. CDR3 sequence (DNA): TGTGCCAGCAGTTACCCGGATCTAAGAAGACCAGCCACCCTCCACTTT.

CDR3 loop: CASSGGYSYNEQFF. The CDR3 DNA reads as TGTGCCAGCAGCGGGGGCTACTCCTACAATGAGCAGTTCTTC. The genes are TRBV11-2 and TRBJ2-1; a possible D gene is TRBD1 (6 bases). This CDR3 is built from 14 residues. In germline, CDR1 is SGHAT, CDR2 FQNNGV. The ends were cut back, 5 bases at V and 0 bases at J, with 8 bases in the middle. The complete variable domain, with remaining parts taken from reference TRBV11-2 and TRBJ2-1, reads EAGVAQSPRYKIIEKRQSVAFWCNPISGHATLYWYQQILGQGPKLLIQFQNNGVVDDSQLPKDRFSAERLKGVDSTLKIQPAKLEDSAVYLCASSGGYSYNEQFFGPGTRLTVL.

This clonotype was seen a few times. The DNA of the CDR3 is TGTGCCAGCAGCTTAATTGCCGGGACAGTTACTGAAGCTTTCTTT. Protein product: CASSLIAGTVTEAFF. V usage is TRBV7-3 and J usage is TRBJ1-1; TRBD1 matches 7 bases. With V trimmed by 1 base and J by 5 bases, 7 bases remained unmatched. The CDR3 is made up of 15 amino acids. The germline V gene has CDR1 SGHTA and CDR2 FQGTGA.